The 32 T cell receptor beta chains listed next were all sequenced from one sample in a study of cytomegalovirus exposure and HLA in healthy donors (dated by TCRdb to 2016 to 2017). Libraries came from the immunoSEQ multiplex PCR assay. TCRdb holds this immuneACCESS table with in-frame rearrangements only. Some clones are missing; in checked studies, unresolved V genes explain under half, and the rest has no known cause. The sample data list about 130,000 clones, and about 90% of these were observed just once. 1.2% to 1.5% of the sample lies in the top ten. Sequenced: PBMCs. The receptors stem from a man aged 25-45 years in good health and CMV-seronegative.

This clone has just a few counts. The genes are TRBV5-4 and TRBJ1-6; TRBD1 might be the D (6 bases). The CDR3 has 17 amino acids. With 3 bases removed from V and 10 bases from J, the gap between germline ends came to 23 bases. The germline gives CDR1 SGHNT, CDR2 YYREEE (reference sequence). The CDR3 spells CASSSGMILGGGSPLHF. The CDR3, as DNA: TGTGCCAGCAGCTCCGGCATGATATTAGGGGGTGGATCACCCCTCCACTTT.

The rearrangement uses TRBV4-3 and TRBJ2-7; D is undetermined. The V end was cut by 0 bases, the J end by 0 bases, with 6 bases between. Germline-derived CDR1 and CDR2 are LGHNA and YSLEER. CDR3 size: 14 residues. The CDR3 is CASSQDYSSYEQYF. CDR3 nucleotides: TGCGCCAGCAGCCAAGATTACAGCTCCTACGAGCAGTACTTC.

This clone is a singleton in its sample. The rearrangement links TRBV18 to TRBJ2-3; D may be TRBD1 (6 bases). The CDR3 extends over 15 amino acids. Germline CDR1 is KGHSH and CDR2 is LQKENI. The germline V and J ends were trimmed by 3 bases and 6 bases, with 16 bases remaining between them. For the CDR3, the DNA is TGTGCCAGCTCACCGTTAAAAACAGGGTTGGATACGCAGTATTTT. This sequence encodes CASSPLKTGLDTQYF. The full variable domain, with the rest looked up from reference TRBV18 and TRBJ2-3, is NAGVMQNPRHLVRRRGQEARLRCSPMKGHSHVYWYRQLPEEGLKFMVYLQKENIIDESGMPKERFSAEFPKEGPSILRIQQVVRGDSAAYFCASSPLKTGLDTQYFGPGTRLTVL.

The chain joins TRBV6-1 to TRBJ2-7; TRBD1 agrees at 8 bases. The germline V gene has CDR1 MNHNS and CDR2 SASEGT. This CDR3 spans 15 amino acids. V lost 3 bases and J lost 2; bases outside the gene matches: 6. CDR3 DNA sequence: TGTGCCAGCAGTGAGGCTGTGACAGGGGCCTACGAGCAGTACTTC. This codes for CASSEAVTGAYEQYF.

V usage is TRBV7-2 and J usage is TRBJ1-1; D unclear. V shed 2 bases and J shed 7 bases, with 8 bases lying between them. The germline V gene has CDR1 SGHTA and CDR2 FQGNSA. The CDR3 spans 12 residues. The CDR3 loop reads CASSLSQYEAFF. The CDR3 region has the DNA TGTGCCAGCAGCTTATCCCAGTATGAAGCTTTCTTT.

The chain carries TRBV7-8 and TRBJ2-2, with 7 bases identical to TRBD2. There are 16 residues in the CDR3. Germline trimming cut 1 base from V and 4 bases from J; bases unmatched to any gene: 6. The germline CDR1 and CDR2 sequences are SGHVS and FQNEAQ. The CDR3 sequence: CASSLVDLAVTGELFF. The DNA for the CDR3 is TGTGCCAGCAGCTTAGTAGATCTAGCGGTCACCGGGGAGCTGTTTTTT. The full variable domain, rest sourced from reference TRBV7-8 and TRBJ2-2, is GAGVSQSPRYKVAKRGQDVALRCDPISGHVSLFWYQQALGQGPEFLTYFQNEAQLDKSGLPSDRFFAERPEGSVSTLKIQRTQQEDSAVYLCASSLVDLAVTGELFFGEGSRLTVL.

CDR3 protein: CASSRTGLGTGELFF. The CDR3 region has the DNA TGTGCCAGTAGTAGGACAGGGTTGGGCACCGGGGAGCTGTTTTTT. This chain links TRBV19 with TRBJ2-2; 8 nucleotides agree with TRBD1. The CDR3 is made up of 15 amino acids. V was pared by 4 bases and J by 4 bases, with 5 bases of the junction left unmatched. CDR1 LNHDA and CDR2 SQIVND come from the germline V gene (reference sequence).

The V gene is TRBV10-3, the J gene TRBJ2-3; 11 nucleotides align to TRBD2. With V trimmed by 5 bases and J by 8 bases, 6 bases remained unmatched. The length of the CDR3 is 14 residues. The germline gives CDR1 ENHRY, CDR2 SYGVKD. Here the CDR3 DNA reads TGTGCCATCAGTCGTCGCACTAGCGGGAGTACGCAGTATTTT. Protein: CAISRRTSGSTQYF.

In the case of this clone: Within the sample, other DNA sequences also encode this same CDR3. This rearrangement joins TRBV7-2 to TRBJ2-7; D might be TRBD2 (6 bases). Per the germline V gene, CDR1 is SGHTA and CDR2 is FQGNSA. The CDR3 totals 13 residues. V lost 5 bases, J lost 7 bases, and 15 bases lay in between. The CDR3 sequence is CASSPGVLREQYF. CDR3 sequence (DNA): TGTGCCAGCAGCCCGGGAGTCCTTAGAGAGCAGTACTTC.

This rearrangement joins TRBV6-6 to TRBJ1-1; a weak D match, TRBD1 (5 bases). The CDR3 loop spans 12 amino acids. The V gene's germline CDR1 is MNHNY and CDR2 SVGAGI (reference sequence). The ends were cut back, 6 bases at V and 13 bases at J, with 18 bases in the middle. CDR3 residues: CASRYSGGWVFF. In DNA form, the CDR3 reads TGTGCCAGCAGGTACAGCGGGGGTTGGGTTTTCTTT.

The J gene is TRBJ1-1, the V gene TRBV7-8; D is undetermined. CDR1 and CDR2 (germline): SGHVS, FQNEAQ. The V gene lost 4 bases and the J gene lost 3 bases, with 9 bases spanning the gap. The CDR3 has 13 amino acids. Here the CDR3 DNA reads TGTGCCAGCAGCTCACGACAAGACACTGAAGCTTTCTTT. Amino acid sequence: CASSSRQDTEAFF. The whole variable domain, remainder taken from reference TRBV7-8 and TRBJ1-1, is GAGVSQSPRYKVAKRGQDVALRCDPISGHVSLFWYQQALGQGPEFLTYFQNEAQLDKSGLPSDRFFAERPEGSVSTLKIQRTQQEDSAVYLCASSSRQDTEAFFGQGTRLTVV.

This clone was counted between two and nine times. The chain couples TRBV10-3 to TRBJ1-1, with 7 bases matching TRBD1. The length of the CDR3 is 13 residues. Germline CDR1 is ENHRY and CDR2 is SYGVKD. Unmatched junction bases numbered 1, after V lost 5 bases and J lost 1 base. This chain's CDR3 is CAISRQGNTEAFF. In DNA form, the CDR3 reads TGTGCCATCAGTAGACAGGGGAACACTGAAGCTTTCTTT.

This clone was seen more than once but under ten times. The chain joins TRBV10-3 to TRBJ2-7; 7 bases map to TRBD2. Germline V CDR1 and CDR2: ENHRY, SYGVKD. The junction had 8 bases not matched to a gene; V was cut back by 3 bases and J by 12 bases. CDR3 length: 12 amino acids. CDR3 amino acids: CAISDGGSGPYF. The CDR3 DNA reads TGTGCCATCAGTGACGGGGGGTCAGGGCCGTACTTC.

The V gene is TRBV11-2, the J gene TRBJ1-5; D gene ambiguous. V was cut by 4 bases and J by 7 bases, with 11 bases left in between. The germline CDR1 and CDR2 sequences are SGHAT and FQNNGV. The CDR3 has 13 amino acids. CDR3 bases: TGTGCCAGCAGCTCACGACCGGAGCAGCCCCAGCATTTT. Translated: CASSSRPEQPQHF.

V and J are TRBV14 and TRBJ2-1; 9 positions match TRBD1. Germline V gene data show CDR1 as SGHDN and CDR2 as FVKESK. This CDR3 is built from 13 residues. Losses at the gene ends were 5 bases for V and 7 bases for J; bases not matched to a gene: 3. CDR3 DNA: TGTGCCAGCAGCTTGGACAGGGGTAATGAGCAGTTCTTC. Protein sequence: CASSLDRGNEQFF.

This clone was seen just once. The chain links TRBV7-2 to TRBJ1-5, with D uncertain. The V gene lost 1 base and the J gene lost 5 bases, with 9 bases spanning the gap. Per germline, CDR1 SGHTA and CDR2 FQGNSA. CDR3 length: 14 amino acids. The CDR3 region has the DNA TGTGCCAGCAGCTTAGTGGGTCGGGATCAGCCCCAGCATTTT. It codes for CASSLVGRDQPQHF.

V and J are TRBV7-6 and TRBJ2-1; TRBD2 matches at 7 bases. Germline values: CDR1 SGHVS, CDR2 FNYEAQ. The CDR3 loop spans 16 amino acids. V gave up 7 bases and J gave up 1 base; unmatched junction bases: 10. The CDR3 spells CASTRWLAESYNEQFF. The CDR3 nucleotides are TGTGCCAGCACTCGCTGGCTAGCGGAATCCTACAATGAGCAGTTCTTC.

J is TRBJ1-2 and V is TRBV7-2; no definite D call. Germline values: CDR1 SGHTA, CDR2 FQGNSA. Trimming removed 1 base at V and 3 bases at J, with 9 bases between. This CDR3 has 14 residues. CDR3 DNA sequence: TGTGCCAGCAGCTTAGATCCAGTTGACTATGGCTACACCTTC. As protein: CASSLDPVDYGYTF. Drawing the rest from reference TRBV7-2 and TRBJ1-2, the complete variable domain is GAGVSQSPSNKVTEKGKDVELRCDPISGHTALYWYRQSLGQGLEFLIYFQGNSAPDKSGLPSDRFSAERTGGSVSTLTIQRTQQEDSAVYLCASSLDPVDYGYTFGSGTRLTVV.

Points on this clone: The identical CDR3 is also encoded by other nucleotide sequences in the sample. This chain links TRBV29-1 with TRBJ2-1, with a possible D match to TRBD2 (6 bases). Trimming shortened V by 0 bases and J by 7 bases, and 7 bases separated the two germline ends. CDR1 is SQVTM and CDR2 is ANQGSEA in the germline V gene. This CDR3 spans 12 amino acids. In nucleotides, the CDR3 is TGCAGCGTTGAAGATCGGGGGAATGAGCAGTTCTTC. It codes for CSVEDRGNEQFF.

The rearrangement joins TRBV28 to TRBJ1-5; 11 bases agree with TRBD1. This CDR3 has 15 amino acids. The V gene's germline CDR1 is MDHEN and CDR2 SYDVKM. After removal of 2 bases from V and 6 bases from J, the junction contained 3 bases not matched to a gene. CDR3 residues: CASSLVGQGVQPQHF. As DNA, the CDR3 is TGTGCCAGCAGTTTAGTGGGACAGGGGGTTCAGCCCCAGCATTTT.

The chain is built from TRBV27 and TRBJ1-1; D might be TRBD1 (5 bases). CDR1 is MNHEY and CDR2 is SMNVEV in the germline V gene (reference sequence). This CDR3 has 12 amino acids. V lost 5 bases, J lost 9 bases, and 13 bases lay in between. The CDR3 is CASSTPGWKAFF. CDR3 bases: TGTGCCAGCAGTACCCCAGGGTGGAAAGCTTTCTTT.

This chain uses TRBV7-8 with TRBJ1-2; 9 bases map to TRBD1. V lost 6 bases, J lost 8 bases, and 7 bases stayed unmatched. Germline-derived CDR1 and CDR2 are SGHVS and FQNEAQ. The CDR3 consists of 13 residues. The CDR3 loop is CASSLGQGRGYTF. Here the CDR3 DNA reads TGTGCCAGCAGTCTCGGACAGGGGCGCGGCTACACCTTC.

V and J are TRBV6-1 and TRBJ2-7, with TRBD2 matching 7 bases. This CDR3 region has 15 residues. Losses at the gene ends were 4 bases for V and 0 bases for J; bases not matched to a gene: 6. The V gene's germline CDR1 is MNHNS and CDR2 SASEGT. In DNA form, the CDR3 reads TGTGCCAGCAGTGGAGAAGCGGGGAGCTCCTACGAGCAGTACTTC. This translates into CASSGEAGSSYEQYF.

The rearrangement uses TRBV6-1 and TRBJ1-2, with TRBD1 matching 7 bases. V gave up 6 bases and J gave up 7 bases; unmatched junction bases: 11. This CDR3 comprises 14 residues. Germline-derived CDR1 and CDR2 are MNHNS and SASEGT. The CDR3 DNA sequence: TGTGCCAGCAGGTCAAAGACAGGGTGGAGTGGCTACACCTTC. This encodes CASRSKTGWSGYTF.

For the CDR3, the DNA is TGTGCCAGCAGCTTCAACAGGGAAAACTATGGCTACACCTTC. Translation gives CASSFNRENYGYTF. V is TRBV7-9 and J is TRBJ1-2, with a tentative D call TRBD1 (6 bases). Germline V gene sequence: CDR1 SEHNR, CDR2 FQNEAQ (reference sequence). This CDR3 has 14 residues. V dropped 3 bases and J dropped 2 bases, with 10 bases sitting between them.

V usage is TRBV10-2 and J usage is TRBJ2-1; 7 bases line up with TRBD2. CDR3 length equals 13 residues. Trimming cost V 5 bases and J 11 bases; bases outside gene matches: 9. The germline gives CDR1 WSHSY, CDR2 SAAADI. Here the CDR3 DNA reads TGCGCCAGCAGTCAAACCCCGGGGGGAAAGCAGTTCTTC. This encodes CASSQTPGGKQFF.

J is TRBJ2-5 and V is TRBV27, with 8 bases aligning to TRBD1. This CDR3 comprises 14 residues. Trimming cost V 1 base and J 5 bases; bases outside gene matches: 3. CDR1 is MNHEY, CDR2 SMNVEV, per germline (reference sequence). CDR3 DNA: TGTGCCAGCAGTTTATTTTCAGGGGGCGAGACCCAGTACTTC. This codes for CASSLFSGGETQYF.

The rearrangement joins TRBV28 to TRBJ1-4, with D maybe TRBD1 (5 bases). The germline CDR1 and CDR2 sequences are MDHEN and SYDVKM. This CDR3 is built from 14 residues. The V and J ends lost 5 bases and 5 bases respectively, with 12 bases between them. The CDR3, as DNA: TGTGCCAGCAGTACGACAGCCAAAAATGAAAAACTGTTTTTT. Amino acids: CASSTTAKNEKLFF. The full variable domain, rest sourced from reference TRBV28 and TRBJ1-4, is DVKVTQSSRYLVKRTGEKVFLECVQDMDHENMFWYRQDPGLGLRLIYFSYDVKMKEKGDIPEGYSVSREKKERFSLILESASTNQTSMYLCASSTTAKNEKLFFGSGTQLSVL.

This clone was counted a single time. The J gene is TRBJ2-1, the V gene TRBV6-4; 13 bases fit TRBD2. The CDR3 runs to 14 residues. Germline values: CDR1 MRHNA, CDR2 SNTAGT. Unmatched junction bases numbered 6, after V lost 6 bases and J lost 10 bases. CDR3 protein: CASSGLAGDPEQFF. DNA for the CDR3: TGTGCCAGCAGCGGACTAGCGGGAGATCCCGAGCAGTTCTTC.

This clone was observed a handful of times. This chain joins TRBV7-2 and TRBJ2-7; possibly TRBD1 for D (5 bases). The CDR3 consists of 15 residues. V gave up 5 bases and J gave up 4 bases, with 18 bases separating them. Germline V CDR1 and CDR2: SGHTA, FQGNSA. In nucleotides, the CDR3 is TGTGCCAGCAGCGTCGGCAGGGATAAGTGGTACGAGCAGTACTTC. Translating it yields CASSVGRDKWYEQYF.

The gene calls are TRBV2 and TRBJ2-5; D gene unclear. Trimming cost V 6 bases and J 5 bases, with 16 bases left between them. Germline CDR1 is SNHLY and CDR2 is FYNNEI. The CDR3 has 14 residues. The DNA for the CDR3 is TGTGCCAGCAGCTCCTCTAGGTCTTATGAGACCCAGTACTTC. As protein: CASSSSRSYETQYF.

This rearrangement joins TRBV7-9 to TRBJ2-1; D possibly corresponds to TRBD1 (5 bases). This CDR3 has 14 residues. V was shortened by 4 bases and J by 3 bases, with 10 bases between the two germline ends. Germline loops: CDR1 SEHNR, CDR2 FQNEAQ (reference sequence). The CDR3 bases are TGTGCCAGCAGCTCAGAGGACAACTACAATGAGCAGTTCTTC. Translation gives CASSSEDNYNEQFF. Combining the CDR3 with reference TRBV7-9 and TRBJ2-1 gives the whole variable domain DTGVSQNPRHKITKRGQNVTFRCDPISEHNRLYWYRQTLGQGPEFLTYFQNEAQLEKSRLLSDRFSAERPKGSFSTLEIQRTEQGDSAMYLCASSSEDNYNEQFFGPGTRLTVL.